The 23 T cell receptor beta chains given below trace back to one sample, sequenced in a study of T cells in Graves' hyperthyroidism and ophthalmopathy. The CDR3 regions of TCR beta were amplified from RNA transcripts. Researchers ran a first-round RT-PCR on the TCR CDR3 using the HTBI primer set. One entry per CDR3 protein results from TCRdb running MiXCR on the multiplex PCR reads. The table has 250,000 to 300,000 distinct CDR3 sequences, roughly a fifth seen once. The specimen was blood. Receptors originate from a man between 50 and 59 years old with Graves' ophthalmopathy.

This rearrangement joins TRBV6-2 or TRBV6-3 to TRBJ2-2, with unresolved D. The CDR3 spans 13 residues. Looked up from germline, CDR1 is MNHEY and CDR2 is SVGEGT. V shed 7 bases and J shed 6 bases, with 12 bases lying between them. The CDR3 reads CASTHDLPGELFF. The CDR3 DNA reads TGTGCCAGCACCCACGACCTACCCGGGGAGCTGTTTTTT.

This clonotype has at least ten counts. The gene calls are TRBV7-2 and TRBJ2-7; maybe TRBD1 (6 bases). Germline loops: CDR1 SGHTA, CDR2 FQGNSA. Trimming pared 1 base from V and 1 base from J, leaving 11 bases between. This CDR3 is 15 amino acids long. The CDR3 here is CASSLDRARSYEQYF. For the CDR3, the DNA is TGTGCCAGCAGCTTAGACAGGGCAAGATCCTACGAGCAGTACTTC.

The J gene is TRBJ1-3, the V gene TRBV27, with D perhaps matching TRBD1 (5 bases). The CDR3 is made up of 14 amino acids. CDR1 and CDR2 from the germline V gene are MNHEY and SMNVEV (reference sequence). With 6 bases removed from V and 4 bases from J, the gap between germline ends came to 13 bases. The CDR3 nucleotides are TGTGCCAGCAGACGGGCAGGGTTCGGAAACACCATATATTTT. Protein: CASRRAGFGNTIYF.

This clonotype was seen many times. The chain uses TRBV27 and TRBJ2-7; 9 bases agree with TRBD1. V lost 8 bases to trimming and J lost 6 bases; unmatched junction nucleotides: 11. This CDR3 has 14 residues. In germline, CDR1 is MNHEY, CDR2 SMNVEV (reference sequence). The DNA for the CDR3 is TGTGCCAGCCGTCACAGGGGGCAGCGGATCGAGCAGTACTTC. This gives the protein CASRHRGQRIEQYF.

Concerning this clonotype itself: This could be a read error, since a much larger clone is one nucleotide away. The V and J genes are TRBV7-2 and TRBJ2-3; 7 nucleotides line up with TRBD1. CDR3 length equals 15 residues. Per the germline V gene, CDR1 is SGHTA and CDR2 is FQGNSA. The CDR3 coding sequence is TGTGCCAGAAGCTTAGGTCAGGGGGAAGGAGATACGCAGTATTTT. This encodes CARSLGQGEGDTQYF.

This clonotype has a handful of counts. This chain links TRBV6-1 with TRBJ2-6; D remains ambiguous. The CDR3 is 14 amino acids. V lost 5 bases, J lost 3 bases, and 8 bases lay in between. Germline values: CDR1 MNHNS, CDR2 SASEGT. CDR3 in amino acids: CASSSVNGANVLTF. DNA for the CDR3: TGTGCCAGCAGTAGTGTCAATGGGGCCAACGTCCTGACTTTC.

This clonotype was recorded once. One junction end does not reproduce the germline sequence, and a read error may be involved. The V and J genes are TRBV2 and TRBJ2-7; 7 nucleotides align to TRBD1. The CDR3 runs 13 residues. The V gene's germline CDR1 is SNHLY and CDR2 FYNNEI. The CDR3 is CAISEGQSYEQYF. For the CDR3, the DNA is TGTGCCATCAGTGAGGGACAGAGCTACGAGCAGTACTTC.

This clonotype was recorded at least ten times. V and J are TRBV7-8 and TRBJ1-2; D not resolved. From germline, CDR1 is SGHVS and CDR2 FQNEAQ. With 5 bases removed from V and 4 bases from J, the gap between germline ends came to 17 bases. The CDR3 contains 15 residues. Written as DNA, the CDR3 is TGTGCCAGCAGCCTAGGGCTCAGCGGGCCCTATGGCTACACCTTC. It yields the protein CASSLGLSGPYGYTF. The whole variable domain, remainder taken from reference TRBV7-8 and TRBJ1-2, is GAGVSQSPRYKVAKRGQDVALRCDPISGHVSLFWYQQALGQGPEFLTYFQNEAQLDKSGLPSDRFFAERPEGSVSTLKIQRTQQEDSAVYLCASSLGLSGPYGYTFGSGTRLTVV.

Only a few counts were recorded for this clonotype. A junction end diverges from the germline sequence, so it may reflect a read error. The chain recombines TRBV27 with TRBJ1-2, with 8 bases that match TRBD1. Germline V gene data show CDR1 as MNHEY and CDR2 as SMNVEV (reference sequence). There are 12 residues in the CDR3. The CDR3 DNA is TGTGCCAGCAAGGACAGGGTTTATGACTACACCTTC. The encoded protein is CASKDRVYDYTF.

This clonotype was seen ten or more times. The rearrangement links TRBV5-1 to TRBJ2-1; 7 nucleotides agree with TRBD2. V was pared by 0 bases and J by 7 bases, with 4 bases of the junction left unmatched. There are 14 residues in the CDR3. Looked up from germline, CDR1 is SGHRS and CDR2 is YFSETQ. The CDR3 sequence is CASSLVGLVNEQFF. The CDR3 nucleotides are TGCGCCAGCAGCTTGGTCGGACTAGTTAATGAGCAGTTCTTC.

The J gene is TRBJ1-5, the V gene TRBV6-1; D might be TRBD1 (5 bases). The germline CDR1 and CDR2 sequences are MNHNS and SASEGT. Trimming removed 6 bases from V and 4 bases from J, with 16 bases in between. There are 15 residues in the CDR3. The CDR3 region is CASSPERGRNQPQHF. In DNA form, the CDR3 reads TGTGCCAGCAGCCCGGAGAGGGGCCGTAATCAGCCCCAGCATTTT.

There are many counts of this clonotype. The chain links TRBV5-1 to TRBJ1-2; unclear D gene. Germline loops: CDR1 SGHRS, CDR2 YFSETQ. The V and J ends lost 0 bases and 5 bases respectively, with 11 bases between them. This CDR3 has 14 amino acids. The CDR3 loop reads CASSLGEPEYGYTF. In DNA form, the CDR3 reads TGCGCCAGCAGCTTGGGGGAGCCTGAGTATGGCTACACCTTC.

This clonotype was seen ten or more times. The chain couples TRBV2 to TRBJ2-3, with 7 bases fitting TRBD1. V trimming: 6 bases; J trimming: 2 bases; junction bases outside the gene matches: 5. Germline V CDR1 and CDR2: SNHLY, FYNNEI. CDR3 length: 14 residues. The CDR3 nucleotides are TGTGCCAGCAGAGCGGACAGGTTCACAGATACGCAGTATTTT. Translated: CASRADRFTDTQYF.

This clonotype has a handful of counts. The V and J genes are TRBV20-1 and TRBJ2-7; D possibly corresponds to TRBD2 (6 bases). The V and J ends lost 6 bases and 2 bases respectively, with 11 bases between them. Germline CDR1 DFQATT, CDR2 SNEGSKA (reference sequence). This CDR3 is 12 amino acids long. DNA for the CDR3: TGCAGTGCGAAGCGGACTACCTACGAGCAGTACTTC. Residues: CSAKRTTYEQYF.

This clonotype showed up many times. This chain connects TRBV6-2 or TRBV6-3 to TRBJ2-7; 7 nucleotides match TRBD1. Germline trimming cut 7 bases from V and 1 base from J; bases unmatched to any gene: 7. CDR1 is MNHEY, CDR2 SVGEGT, per germline. The CDR3 is 14 amino acids. The CDR3 loop reads CASNLNRGSYEQYF. CDR3 nucleotides: TGTGCCAGCAACCTCAACAGGGGATCCTACGAGCAGTACTTC.

The genes are TRBV10-3 and TRBJ2-3, with TRBD2 matching 13 bases. Germline CDR1 and CDR2: ENHRY and SYGVKD. The V gene end was trimmed by 7 bases and the J gene end by 2 bases; junction bases not matched to a gene: 9. The CDR3 length is 17 residues. As DNA, the CDR3 is TGTGCCATCATGGCTGGGACTAGCGGGACCCTCACAGATACGCAGTATTTT. It translates to CAIMAGTSGTLTDTQYF.

This clonotype has only one observation. CDR3 loop: CASSFWTGGAPSYNSPLHF. DNA for the CDR3: TGTGCCAGCAGCTTTTGGACAGGGGGCGCCCCTTCCTATAATTCACCCCTCCACTTT. V and J are TRBV9 and TRBJ1-6; 11 nucleotides align to TRBD1. CDR1 and CDR2 (germline): SGDLS, YYNGEE. V gave up 4 bases and J gave up 1 base; unmatched junction bases: 10. The CDR3 contains 19 residues.

The chain links TRBV20-1 to TRBJ2-4; 7 positions match TRBD2. The germline V gene encodes CDR1 DFQATT and CDR2 SNEGSKA (reference sequence). Unmatched junction bases numbered 14, after V lost 0 bases and J lost 3 bases. The CDR3 has 18 amino acids. CDR3 amino acids: CSAREREWGPFGKNIQYF. CDR3 DNA sequence: TGCAGTGCTAGAGAGCGGGAGTGGGGACCCTTTGGCAAAAACATTCAGTACTTC.

This clonotype was observed at least ten times. The V call is TRBV10-3, the J call TRBJ1-1; D perhaps matches TRBD1 (6 bases). The CDR3 sequence is 14 residues long. Trimming took 6 bases from V and 2 from J, leaving 13 bases between them. Germline V CDR1 and CDR2: ENHRY, SYGVKD. The CDR3 protein is CAIREGERNTEAFF. CDR3 nucleotides: TGTGCCATCAGAGAGGGGGAACGAAACACTGAAGCTTTCTTT.

A word on this clonotype: At one end the junction does not follow the germline gene, possibly because of a read error. The genes are TRBV5-6 and TRBJ2-1; D is uncertain. Germline CDR1 SGHDT, CDR2 YYEEEE. This CDR3 spans 11 amino acids. The CDR3: CASSLGHERFF. CDR3 nucleotide sequence: TGTGCCAGCAGCTTGGGTCATGAGCGGTTCTTC. Using reference TRBV5-6 and TRBJ2-1 for the parts outside the CDR3, the full variable domain is DAGVTQSPTHLIKTRGQQVTLRCSPKSGHDTVSWYQQALGQGPQFIFQYYEEEERQRGNFPDRFSGHQFPNYSSELNVNALLLGDSALYLCASSLGHERFFGPGTRLTVL.

The CDR3 nucleotides are TGTGCCATCAGTGAGGGCGGGACAGCGGCCAAAAACATTCAGTACTTC. It codes for CAISEGGTAAKNIQYF. The chain has TRBV10-3 and TRBJ2-4, with TRBD1 as a possible D gene (7 bases). From germline, CDR1 is ENHRY and CDR2 SYGVKD. CDR3 size: 16 residues. V gave up 2 bases and J gave up 1 base, with 12 bases separating them.

This clonotype appeared many times. The V call is TRBV5-1, the J call TRBJ1-2; 8 positions agree with TRBD1. The CDR3 is 12 amino acids. Trimming took 4 bases from V and 8 from J; bases not matched to a gene: 4. CDR1 is SGHRS and CDR2 is YFSETQ in the germline V gene. The CDR3 is CASSGRDRGYTF. The CDR3 bases are TGCGCCAGCAGCGGCCGGGACAGGGGCTACACCTTC.

About this clonotype: A clone one base away is much larger, so this may be a read error. The chain couples TRBV3-1 to TRBJ2-1; TRBD1 might be the D (5 bases). Trimming removed 0 bases at V and 8 bases at J, with 14 bases between. This CDR3 has 15 amino acids. CDR1 is LGHDT and CDR2 is YNNKEL in the germline V gene (reference sequence). In DNA, the CDR3 is TGTGCCAGCAGCCAAGATTCCAGGGCCCGGGATGAGCAGTTCTTC. As protein: CASSQDSRARDEQFF.